The 24 T cell receptor beta chains below were found in one sample sequenced in a study of shared clonotypes between healthy human individuals. The data were produced by immunoSEQ multiplex PCR, yet TCRdb's version contains in-frame clones alone and is incomplete. The sample holds more than 1.2 million clones, approximately 98.5% seen once. Sequenced sample: naive CD4+ T cells sorted from blood. The subset here: CD45RA+ positively selected. These receptors were collected from a young man in good health.

The chain employs TRBV7-9 and TRBJ1-4; D unclear. Germline CDR1 SEHNR, CDR2 FQNEAQ (reference sequence). V was pared by 3 bases and J by 8 bases, with 10 bases between. This CDR3 spans 13 amino acids. CDR3 nucleotides: TGTGCCAGCAGCTTGGTAGCTTCCGAAAAACTGTTTTTT. Translating gives CASSLVASEKLFF.

As regards this clone: In the same sample, other DNA sequences code for this CDR3. This chain links TRBV7-2 with TRBJ2-3; D is possibly TRBD2 (6 bases). Trimming left V 5 bases short and J 0 bases short, with 9 bases between. Per germline, CDR1 SGHTA and CDR2 FQGNSA. The CDR3 spans 14 residues. The CDR3 region is CASSLGLSTDTQYF. As DNA, the CDR3 is TGTGCCAGCAGCCTGGGACTGAGCACAGATACGCAGTATTTT.

This chain links TRBV2 with TRBJ2-7; no firm D call. This CDR3 contains 13 residues. Between the trimmed V and J ends, which lost 4 bases and 3 bases, there was a span of 10 bases. CDR1 is SNHLY and CDR2 is FYNNEI in the germline V gene. The CDR3, as DNA: TGTGCCAGCAGTGGGTTGAAAAACTACGAGCAGTACTTC. Protein product: CASSGLKNYEQYF.

The chain couples TRBV7-9 to TRBJ1-5; D gene uncertain. V was cut by 5 bases and J by 9 bases, with 11 bases left in between. The germline V gene has CDR1 SEHNR and CDR2 FQNEAQ (reference sequence). The CDR3 contains 12 residues. CDR3 loop: CASSVPRGPQHF. The CDR3 DNA reads as TGTGCCAGCAGCGTTCCCCGGGGGCCCCAGCATTTT.

This chain connects TRBV19 to TRBJ2-5, with D perhaps TRBD1 (5 bases). Germline CDR1 LNHDA, CDR2 SQIVND (reference sequence). The CDR3 spans 17 residues. The V end was cut by 4 bases, the J end by 0 bases, with 18 bases between. The CDR3 nucleotides are TGTGCCAGTAGTAGAAACCAAGACAGATTGTACCAAGAGACCCAGTACTTC. This sequence encodes CASSRNQDRLYQETQYF.

Concerning this clone itself: The same CDR3 can be traced to other DNA sequences in this sample. V and J are TRBV29-1 and TRBJ1-5; D remains unclear. The CDR3 totals 12 residues. Trimming pared 4 bases from V and 1 base from J, leaving 5 bases between. The V gene's germline CDR1 is SQVTM and CDR2 ANQGSEA. CDR3 DNA: TGCAGCGTTGCCGGGAGCAATCAGCCCCAGCATTTT. Amino acid sequence: CSVAGSNQPQHF.

The CDR3 region is CASSSLGQGLNEQFF. The CDR3 DNA reads as TGTGCCAGCAGCTCTTTGGGACAGGGTCTCAATGAGCAGTTCTTC. The V gene is TRBV5-8, the J gene TRBJ2-1; 9 bases line up with TRBD1. The CDR3 is 15 amino acids. J gave up 6 bases and V 3 bases, and 7 bases lay outside the gene matches. The germline V gene has CDR1 SGHTS and CDR2 YDEGEE.

The chain couples TRBV2 to TRBJ2-1; D might be TRBD2 (5 bases). Germline loops: CDR1 SNHLY, CDR2 FYNNEI. The CDR3 consists of 15 residues. The V end was cut by 6 bases, the J end by 0 bases, with 12 bases between. CDR3 sequence: CASREQRSSYNEQFF. The DNA of the CDR3 is TGTGCCAGCAGAGAACAGCGGTCCTCCTACAATGAGCAGTTCTTC.

V gene TRBV28 combines with J gene TRBJ1-4; D is possibly TRBD1 (5 bases). CDR3 size: 15 residues. Trimming shortened V by 5 bases and J by 0 bases, and 10 bases separated the two germline ends. Germline V gene lookup returns CDR1 MDHEN and CDR2 SYDVKM. This CDR3 is CASSETGATNEKLFF. The DNA of the CDR3 is TGTGCCAGCAGTGAAACAGGCGCAACTAATGAAAAACTGTTTTTT.

This clone was seen once. The chain links TRBV18 to TRBJ2-1, with D unclear. The CDR3 contains 14 residues. Trimming left V 3 bases short and J 3 bases short, with 9 bases between. The germline gives CDR1 KGHSH, CDR2 LQKENI. As DNA, the CDR3 is TGTGCCAGCTCACCCACCGGAGACTACAATGAGCAGTTCTTC. It translates to CASSPTGDYNEQFF.

The chain has TRBV5-1 and TRBJ2-5; D gene uncertain. Trimming stripped 0 bases from V and 5 bases from J, with 8 bases between. CDR3 length: 13 amino acids. Per germline, CDR1 SGHRS and CDR2 YFSETQ. The CDR3 DNA reads TGCGCCAGCAGCTTGGAACTCGGCGAGACCCAGTACTTC. Translated, it gives CASSLELGETQYF.

J is TRBJ2-7 and V is TRBV11-2; TRBD1 aligns across 7 bases. CDR1 SGHAT and CDR2 FQNNGV come from the germline V gene. Trimming took 0 bases from V and 2 from J; bases not matched to a gene: 1. This CDR3 is built from 14 residues. The CDR3 nucleotides read TGTGCCAGCAGCTTAGAGGGACAGCCCTACGAGCAGTACTTC. It yields the protein CASSLEGQPYEQYF.

The chain recombines TRBV5-1 with TRBJ1-5, with TRBD1 as a possible D gene (6 bases). Germline lookup yields CDR1 SGHRS and CDR2 YFSETQ. The length of the CDR3 is 15 residues. The V end lost 3 bases, the J end lost 4 bases, and 14 bases lay between the germline ends. The CDR3 sequence is CASSSPVQGNQPQHF. In DNA form, the CDR3 reads TGCGCCAGCAGCTCGCCAGTGCAGGGGAATCAGCCCCAGCATTTT.

V gene TRBV19 combines with J gene TRBJ1-1; D not resolved. Germline V lookup: CDR1 LNHDA, CDR2 SQIVND (reference sequence). The CDR3 totals 13 residues. V was pared by 1 base and J by 3 bases, with 6 bases between. The CDR3 is CASSIVADTEAFF. The DNA for the CDR3 is TGTGCCAGTAGTATAGTGGCGGACACTGAAGCTTTCTTT. The whole variable domain, filled in from reference TRBV19 and TRBJ1-1, reads DGGITQSPKYLFRKEGQNVTLSCEQNLNHDAMYWYRQDPGQGLRLIYYSQIVNDFQKGDIAEGYSVSREKKESFPLTVTSAQKNPTAFYLCASSIVADTEAFFGQGTRLTVV.

The V and J genes are TRBV7-8 and TRBJ2-5, with 7 bases fitting TRBD1. V lost 4 bases to trimming and J lost 5 bases; unmatched junction nucleotides: 10. Germline V gene lookup returns CDR1 SGHVS and CDR2 FQNEAQ. The CDR3 has 15 amino acids. The CDR3 DNA follows: TGTGCCAGCAGCTCTTCCCCTGACAGGGTTGAGACCCAGTACTTC. Protein: CASSSSPDRVETQYF.

The chain joins TRBV27 to TRBJ1-4; 9 bases align to TRBD1. There are 15 residues in the CDR3. The J segment lost 6 bases and the V segment lost 6 bases, leaving 8 bases of the junction unmatched. From germline, CDR1 is MNHEY and CDR2 SMNVEV (reference sequence). The CDR3 is CASRLTGGRYEKLFF. The DNA for the CDR3 is TGTGCCAGCAGATTGACAGGGGGTCGGTATGAAAAACTGTTTTTT.

The J gene is TRBJ2-7, the V gene TRBV28, with D possibly matching TRBD2 (6 bases). CDR1 is MDHEN, CDR2 SYDVKM, per germline. There are 12 residues in the CDR3. V shed 5 bases and J shed 6 bases, with 11 bases lying between them. The CDR3 coding sequence is TGTGCCAGCAGTCCCCCTAGCGCCGAGCAGTACTTC. This sequence encodes CASSPPSAEQYF.

The chain links TRBV5-4 to TRBJ2-1; weak D call: TRBD1 (6 bases). The V end lost 6 bases, the J end lost 7 bases, and 17 bases lay between the germline ends. The CDR3 covers 14 residues. In germline, CDR1 is SGHNT, CDR2 YYREEE (reference sequence). The CDR3 region has the DNA TGTGCCAGCAACTCCCCTAGGCAGGGGAATGAGCAGTTCTTC. Its protein product is CASNSPRQGNEQFF.

The rearrangement joins TRBV4-1 to TRBJ2-7; D unclear. The V end was cut by 0 bases, the J end by 7 bases, with 7 bases between. The CDR3 spans 12 residues. Germline CDR1 MGHRA, CDR2 YSYEKL. The CDR3 sequence: CASSQDPREQYF. DNA for the CDR3: TGCGCCAGCAGCCAAGATCCGCGGGAGCAGTACTTC.

This chain uses TRBV2 with TRBJ2-7; the D gene could be TRBD1 or TRBD2 (5 bases each). Germline loops: CDR1 SNHLY, CDR2 FYNNEI. This CDR3 has 12 residues. V was clipped by 8 bases and J by 1 base, with 9 bases between them. Here the CDR3 reads CASRDVSYEQYF. CDR3 nucleotides: TGTGCCAGCCGGGACGTTTCCTACGAGCAGTACTTC. Complete variable domain (other parts from reference TRBV2 and TRBJ2-7): EPEVTQTPSHQVTQMGQEVILRCVPISNHLYFYWYRQILGQKVEFLVSFYNNEISEKSEIFDDQFSVERPDGSNFTLKIRSTKLEDSAMYFCASRDVSYEQYFGPGTRLTVT.

This rearrangement joins TRBV5-1 to TRBJ2-5; tentatively, D is TRBD2 (6 bases). This CDR3 spans 18 amino acids. Per the germline V gene, CDR1 is SGHRS and CDR2 is YFSETQ. Trimming removed 0 bases at V and 3 bases at J, with 21 bases between. The CDR3 is CASSLVLGRDVRKETQYF. The DNA of the CDR3 is TGCGCCAGCAGCTTGGTTTTAGGGCGGGACGTAAGGAAAGAGACCCAGTACTTC.

This chain joins TRBV6-6 and TRBJ1-1; no firm D call. Germline V gives CDR1 MNHNY, CDR2 SVGAGI (reference sequence). The V gene lost 5 bases and the J gene lost 7 bases, with 17 bases spanning the gap. The CDR3 sequence is 14 residues long. This CDR3 is CASSPPSLRSEAFF. As DNA, the CDR3 is TGTGCCAGCAGTCCCCCCAGCCTTAGGAGTGAAGCTTTCTTT.

This chain connects TRBV21-1 to TRBJ2-5. TRBV21-1 is reported as a pseudogene. CDR3 length: 12 residues. CDR3 bases: TGTGCCAGCGTCATAGGGGGGTGGACCCAGTACTTC. Encoded protein: CASVIGGWTQYF.

This CDR3 is CASSPTGTSNQPQHF. Written as DNA, the CDR3 is TGTGCCAGCTCACCGACAGGGACCAGCAATCAGCCCCAGCATTTT. The chain links TRBV18 to TRBJ1-5, with 7 bases identical to TRBD1. The CDR3 runs to 15 residues. V lost 3 bases and J lost 1; bases outside the gene matches: 3. CDR1 is KGHSH, CDR2 LQKENI, per germline.